This T cell receptor beta chain comes out of a study of blood T cell repertoires in COVID-19. Study summary: Sources were T cells, B-cell-depleted T cells, or PBMCs; the material itself was cDNA or gDNA.

Recovery meant two consecutive negative NP/OP PCR tests, professional clearance, or resolved symptoms. The CDR3 loop spans 16 amino acids. Trimming stripped 2 bases from V and 5 bases from J, with 18 bases between. CDR1 is MNHNS and CDR2 is SASEGT in the germline V gene. Here immunoSEQ multiplex PCR was the method, and the copy in TCRdb shows in-frame clones only, minus some. The sample has about 240,000 clones; around nine tenths are singletons. The origin of this receptor is a middle-aged man who had recovered from COVID-19. Sequenced: PBMCs or T cells enriched from blood (not recorded which). The rearrangement uses TRBV6-1 and TRBJ2-5; perhaps TRBD2 as D (6 bases). CDR3 bases: TGTGCCAGCAGTGAATCGTTGCTTCGCGGAGGGGAGACCCAGTACTTC. Protein product: CASSESLLRGGETQYF.